One and the same sample provided the 2 T cell receptor beta chains below, sequenced in a study of shared T cell receptors in the human thymus. Profiling relied on immunoSEQ multiplex PCR, and the TCRdb table lists in-frame clones only, not all of them. The sample carries hundreds of thousands of clones, 70% to 90% recorded once. The data also belong to a second study, concerning human thymus T cells.

The specimen was thymocytes. The origin of the receptors is a boy under two years old with a congenital heart defect.

This rearrangement joins TRBV20-1 to TRBJ2-1; 7 nucleotides align to TRBD2. V lost 6 bases, J lost 7 bases, and 3 bases stayed unmatched. This CDR3 contains 11 residues. The germline V gene encodes CDR1 DFQATT and CDR2 SNEGSKA (reference sequence). The CDR3 sequence: CSAYSGNEQFF. In DNA form, the CDR3 reads TGCAGTGCCTATAGCGGGAATGAGCAGTTCTTC.

The CDR3 DNA follows: TGTGCCAGCAGTACTTGGACAGGGGACCCCACTGAAGCTTTCTTT. It yields the protein CASSTWTGDPTEAFF. The chain couples TRBV28 to TRBJ1-1, with TRBD1 matching over 9 bases. The V gene end was trimmed by 5 bases and the J gene end by 4 bases; junction bases not matched to a gene: 8. The germline CDR1 and CDR2 sequences are MDHEN and SYDVKM. There are 15 residues in the CDR3.